These 7 T cell receptor beta chains were all obtained from the same sample, sequenced in a study of technical replicates of blood from four donors. Sequencing was performed with immunoSEQ multiplex PCR; in TCRdb, only in-frame clones are kept and a portion is missing. The sample yields about 60,000 clones, around nine tenths seen once. Sequencing input: PBMCs. These receptor sequences come from a human donor in good health. Some clones in this sample may be carry-over from other donors' samples.

The chain links TRBV4-3 to TRBJ1-6, with a tentative D call TRBD1 (5 bases). V was clipped by 1 base and J by 4 bases, with 8 bases between them. Germline loops: CDR1 LGHNA, CDR2 YSLEER. This CDR3 comprises 15 residues. The CDR3 loop is CASSQGGRYNSPLHF. DNA of the CDR3: TGCGCCAGCAGCCAAGGGGGCAGGTATAATTCACCCCTCCACTTT.

This chain links TRBV4-3 with TRBJ1-3; maybe TRBD1 (5 bases). Trimming cost V 2 bases and J 0 bases, with 11 bases left between them. The germline gives CDR1 LGHNA, CDR2 YSLEER. The CDR3 loop spans 16 amino acids. CDR3 coding DNA: TGCGCCAGCAGCCAACAGGGTCAAGGCTCTGGAAACACCATATATTTT. Protein: CASSQQGQGSGNTIYF.

The chain couples TRBV11-2 to TRBJ2-5; 9 bases agree with TRBD2. This CDR3 comprises 17 residues. Germline-derived CDR1 and CDR2 are SGHAT and FQNNGV. V dropped 6 bases and J dropped 0; count of bases not matched to a gene: 11. The CDR3, as DNA: TGTGCCAGCAGTTCCACGTTCGGGACTAGCAACCAAGAGACCCAGTACTTC. Protein product: CASSSTFGTSNQETQYF.

This clone was detected only once. The genes are TRBV4-1 and TRBJ1-4; D perhaps matches TRBD1 (5 bases). From germline, CDR1 is MGHRA and CDR2 YSYEKL. This CDR3 is 13 amino acids long. Trimming cost V 1 base and J 7 bases, with 7 bases left between them. The CDR3 nucleotides are TGCGCCAGCAGCCAAGTCAGGGTTGAAAAACTGTTTTTT. Amino acid sequence: CASSQVRVEKLFF.

This clone was observed a single time. The V and J genes are TRBV6-5 and TRBJ2-5, with D maybe TRBD1 (6 bases). Trimming removed 4 bases at V and 2 bases at J, with 17 bases between. The CDR3 contains 16 residues. CDR1 and CDR2 from the germline V gene are MNHEY and SVGAGI. CDR3 nucleotides: TGTGCCAGCAGTTCGGACAGAGGGGCCCCGCAAGAGACCCAGTACTTC. Its protein product is CASSSDRGAPQETQYF.

CDR3 DNA sequence: TGTGCCAGCAGCTTAGCGTATGGACAGGGGGCTTTTTACGAGCAGTACTTC. Translation gives CASSLAYGQGAFYEQYF. The chain is built from TRBV7-9 and TRBJ2-7, with 11 nucleotides matching TRBD1. The CDR3 consists of 17 residues. V lost 0 bases, J lost 4 bases, and 8 bases stayed unmatched. The germline V gene has CDR1 SEHNR and CDR2 FQNEAQ (reference sequence).

This chain links TRBV11-1 with TRBJ2-3; 7 bases match TRBD2. The V and J ends lost 4 bases and 4 bases, in that order; junction bases with no gene match: 5. This CDR3 spans 14 amino acids. Looked up from germline, CDR1 is SGHAT and CDR2 is FQDESV (reference sequence). The CDR3 sequence: CASSSGLGPDTQYF. The CDR3 region has the DNA TGTGCCAGCAGCTCCGGACTAGGCCCAGATACGCAGTATTTT.